Below, 5 T cell receptor beta chains from the same sample are listed, as sequenced in a study of OX40 agonist ivuxolimab in advanced cancers. Some clones are missing from TCRdb's copy, which holds only in-frame ones; the method was immunoSEQ multiplex PCR. This sample carries 75,000 to 100,000 clones, around 85% of them seen once, and the ten largest clones take around 6%. The sequencing used CD4+ or CD8+ T cells sorted from blood, collected in a trial of the OX40 agonist ivuxolimab. All receptors derive from an adult with an advanced solid tumor such as melanoma, head and neck, liver or kidney cancer.

This clone is a singleton in its sample. V is TRBV30 and J is TRBJ2-2; 7 bases map to TRBD2. The CDR3 spans 13 residues. Germline values: CDR1 GTSNPN, CDR2 SVGIG (reference sequence). V lost 5 bases, J lost 4 bases, and 4 bases stayed unmatched. Here the CDR3 reads CAWGLVVTGELFF. The CDR3 region has the DNA TGTGCCTGGGGACTAGTTGTCACCGGGGAGCTGTTTTTT.

The V gene is TRBV4-1, the J gene TRBJ2-1, with TRBD1 matching over 9 bases. The V gene end was trimmed by 1 base and the J gene end by 4 bases; junction bases not matched to a gene: 8. The V gene's germline CDR1 is MGHRA and CDR2 YSYEKL. This CDR3 has 17 residues. CDR3 region: CASSQGRGTGRYNEQFF. In DNA form, the CDR3 reads TGCGCCAGCAGCCAAGGGAGGGGGACAGGGAGATACAATGAGCAGTTCTTC.

The chain recombines TRBV11-3 with TRBJ2-7; 12 bases are shared with TRBD2. Losses at the gene ends were 3 bases for V and 7 bases for J; bases not matched to a gene: 1. Germline CDR1 SGHNT, CDR2 YENEEA. The length of the CDR3 is 13 residues. Here the CDR3 reads CASSFTSGGEQYF. The CDR3 DNA reads TGTGCCAGCAGCTTCACTAGCGGGGGGGAGCAGTACTTC.

The gene calls are TRBV5-1 and TRBJ2-1, with D uncertain. CDR3 size: 11 residues. Germline CDR1 SGHRS, CDR2 YFSETQ. Trimming stripped 4 bases from V and 4 bases from J, with 3 bases between. Here the CDR3 reads CASSLYNEQFF. CDR3 DNA: TGCGCCAGCAGCCTTTACAATGAGCAGTTCTTC.

The chain links TRBV19 to TRBJ1-6, with D uncertain. Trimming removed 6 bases from V and 5 bases from J, with 8 bases in between. This CDR3 is 13 amino acids long. Germline values: CDR1 LNHDA, CDR2 SQIVND (reference sequence). CDR3 in DNA: TGTGCCAGTAGCGGACGGAATAATTCACCCCTCCACTTT. Translation: CASSGRNNSPLHF. Full variable domain (rest looked up from reference TRBV19 and TRBJ1-6): DGGITQSPKYLFRKEGQNVTLSCEQNLNHDAMYWYRQDPGQGLRLIYYSQIVNDFQKGDIAEGYSVSREKKESFPLTVTSAQKNPTAFYLCASSGRNNSPLHFGNGTRLTVT.